Listed below are T cell receptor beta chains from one sample, sequenced in a study of siplizumab effects on memory and regulatory T cells. Libraries were prepared by immunoSEQ multiplex PCR; TCRdb keeps only in-frame clonotypes and omits some of them. This sample yields 100,000 or so clones, of which about 93% are seen a single time; about 12% belongs to the top ten. The source material was non-Treg CD4+ T cells sorted from blood. Receptors originate from a human donor in good health. The CDR3 runs from the conserved cysteine through the conserved F or W. The D gene is left open where the match is weak. Only part of the rows carry a size: once, few, many, or a class if the clone is expanded.

j_call v_call clone_size d_call cdr3_aa cdr3_nt
TRBJ2-1 TRBV29-1 - - CSVDIRVHEQFF TGCAGCGTTGATATTCGGGTCCATGAGCAGTTCTTC
TRBJ1-1 TRBV27 - TRBD1 CASSLEGQGNTEAFF TGTGCCAGCAGTTTGGAGGGACAGGGGAACACTGAAGCTTTCTTT
TRBJ1-2 TRBV11-2 - - CASSTGYGYTF TGTGCCAGCAGCACAGGGTACGGCTACACCTTC
TRBJ1-5 TRBV2 - TRBD1 CASSETGQNQPQHF TGTGCCAGCAGTGAAACGGGACAGAATCAGCCCCAGCATTTT
TRBJ1-6 TRBV28 - - CASSLRSRGANNSPLHF TGTGCCAGCAGTTTACGCTCACGCGGGGCTAATAATTCACCCCTCCACTTT
TRBJ2-7 TRBV11-3 - TRBD2 CASSLIAGSGDEQYF TGTGCCAGCAGCTTGATTGCTGGCAGCGGGGACGAGCAGTACTTC
TRBJ2-1 TRBV2 once - CASARYNEQFF TGTGCCAGCGCTCGGTACAATGAGCAGTTCTTC
TRBJ2-5 TRBV6-5 - - CATLGRRQETQYF TGTGCCACCCTTGGACGACGCCAAGAGACCCAGTACTTC
TRBJ2-3 TRBV10-2 - - CASTGRYTDTQYF TGCGCCAGCACGGGGAGGTATACAGATACGCAGTATTTT
TRBJ2-7 TRBV6-1 - - CASSSNRASIHEQYF TGTGCCAGCAGTTCGAACAGGGCTAGCATCCACGAGCAGTACTTC
TRBJ1-5 TRBV28 - - CASSPNGEVNQPQHF TGTGCCAGCAGTCCCAATGGGGAGGTCAATCAGCCCCAGCATTTT
TRBJ1-2 TRBV5-6 - - CASSASLRQPYGDGYTF TGTGCCAGCAGCGCTAGTCTGAGACAGCCCTATGGGGATGGCTACACCTTC
TRBJ1-5 TRBV9 - - CASSQGGGNQPQHF TGTGCCAGCAGCCAGGGAGGTGGCAATCAGCCCCAGCATTTT
TRBJ1-5 TRBV19 - TRBD1 CASSSQGDQPQHF TGTGCCAGTAGTAGTCAGGGGGACCAGCCCCAGCATTTT
TRBJ2-7 TRBV7-2 - - CASSYRDGAYEQYF TGTGCCAGCAGCTACCGGGACGGAGCCTACGAGCAGTACTTC
TRBJ2-7 TRBV5-5 - TRBD1 CASSHGQGGEQYF TGTGCCAGCAGCCATGGACAGGGGGGCGAGCAGTACTTC
TRBJ2-3 TRBV2 - - CASIGIDTQYF TGTGCCAGCATCGGGATTGATACGCAGTATTTT
TRBJ2-5 TRBV28 - TRBD2 CASSPRTSGTKTQYF TGTGCCAGCAGTCCCCGGACTAGCGGGACGAAGACCCAGTACTTC
TRBJ1-2 TRBV5-1 - - CASSFQGTDGYTF TGCGCCAGCAGCTTTCAGGGGACGGATGGCTACACCTTC
TRBJ1-1 TRBV7-2 - - CASSLGQWNTEAFF TGTGCCAGCAGCTTAGGGCAGTGGAACACTGAAGCTTTCTTT
TRBJ2-5 TRBV7-6 once - CASSPRSRSETQYF TGTGCCAGCAGCCCGAGAAGTAGGTCAGAGACCCAGTACTTC
TRBJ2-5 TRBV11-2 - TRBD2 CASSLLTSGQETQYF TGTGCCAGCAGCTTGCTGACTAGCGGGCAAGAGACCCAGTACTTC
TRBJ2-1 TRBV19 - TRBD2 CASSIPGTSFNEQFF TGTGCCAGTAGTATACCCGGGACTAGCTTCAATGAGCAGTTCTTC
TRBJ1-5 TRBV9 - - CASGRAEGQPQHF TGTGCCAGCGGACGGGCGGAGGGTCAGCCCCAGCATTTT
TRBJ2-2 TRBV7-2 - - CASSLAQNTGELFF TGTGCCAGCAGCTTAGCGCAGAACACCGGGGAGCTGTTTTTT
TRBJ2-5 TRBV5-1 - TRBD1 CASSFDRGSAETQYF TGCGCCAGCAGCTTTGACAGGGGGTCGGCAGAGACCCAGTACTTC
TRBJ1-4 TRBV18 - - CASSPPRAPEKLFF TGTGCCAGCTCACCACCCAGGGCTCCTGAAAAACTGTTTTTT
TRBJ2-7 TRBV18 - TRBD2 CASSPASGAYEQYF TGTGCCAGCTCACCGGCTAGCGGAGCCTACGAGCAGTACTTC
TRBJ2-7 TRBV4-1 - - CASRPTGYGEQYF TGCGCCAGCAGACCAACAGGGTATGGCGAGCAGTACTTC